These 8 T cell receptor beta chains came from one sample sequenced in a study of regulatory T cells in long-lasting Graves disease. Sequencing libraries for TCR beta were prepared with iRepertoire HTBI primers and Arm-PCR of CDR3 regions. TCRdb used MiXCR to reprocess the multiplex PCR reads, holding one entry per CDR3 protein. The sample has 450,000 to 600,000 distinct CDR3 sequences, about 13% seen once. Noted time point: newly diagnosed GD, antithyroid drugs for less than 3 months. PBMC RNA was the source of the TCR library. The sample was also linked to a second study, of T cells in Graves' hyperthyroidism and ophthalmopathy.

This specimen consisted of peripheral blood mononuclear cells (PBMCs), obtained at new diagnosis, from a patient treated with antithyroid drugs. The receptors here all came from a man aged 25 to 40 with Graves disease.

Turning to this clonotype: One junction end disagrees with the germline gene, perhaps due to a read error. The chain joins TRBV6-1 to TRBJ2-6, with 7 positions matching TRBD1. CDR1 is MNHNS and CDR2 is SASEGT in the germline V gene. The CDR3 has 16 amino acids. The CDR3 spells CASSEAGGSGTNVLTF. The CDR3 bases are TGTGCCAGCAGTGAAGCAGGGGGCTCTGGGACCAACGTCCTGACTTTC.

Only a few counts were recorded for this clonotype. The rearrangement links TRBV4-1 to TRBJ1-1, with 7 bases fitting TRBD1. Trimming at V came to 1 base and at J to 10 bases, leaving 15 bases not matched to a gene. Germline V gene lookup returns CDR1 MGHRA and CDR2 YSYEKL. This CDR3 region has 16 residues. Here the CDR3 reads CASSQVLRDSLRGAFF. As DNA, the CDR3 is TGCGCCAGCAGCCAAGTCCTCCGGGACAGCCTTAGGGGAGCTTTCTTT.

As DNA, the CDR3 is TGTGCCAGCACCGGGGGGCGCAGCGGCTACACCTTC. Its translation is CASTGGRSGYTF. The chain has TRBV27 and TRBJ1-2, with TRBD1 as a possible D gene (6 bases). With 7 bases removed from V and 8 bases from J, the gap between germline ends came to 14 bases. Germline lookup yields CDR1 MNHEY and CDR2 SMNVEV (reference sequence). The CDR3 spans 12 residues.

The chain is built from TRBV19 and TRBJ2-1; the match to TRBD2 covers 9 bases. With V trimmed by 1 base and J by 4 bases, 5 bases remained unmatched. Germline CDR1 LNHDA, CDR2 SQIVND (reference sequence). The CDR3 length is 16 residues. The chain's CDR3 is CASSIVGGRAYNEQFF. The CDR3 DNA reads TGTGCCAGTAGTATAGTCGGCGGGAGGGCATACAATGAGCAGTTCTTC.

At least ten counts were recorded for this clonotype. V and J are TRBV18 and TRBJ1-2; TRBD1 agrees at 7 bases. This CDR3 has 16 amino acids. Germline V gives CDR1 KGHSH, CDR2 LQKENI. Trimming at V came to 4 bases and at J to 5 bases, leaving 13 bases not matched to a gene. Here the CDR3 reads CASSRFATGVRYGYTF. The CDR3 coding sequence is TGTGCCAGCTCACGGTTTGCTACAGGGGTGAGATATGGCTACACCTTC.

The CDR3 loop is CASSFWRQGGLHEQYF. In DNA, the CDR3 is TGTGCCAGCAGTTTCTGGAGACAGGGAGGGCTCCACGAGCAGTACTTC. This sequence joins TRBV27 and TRBJ2-7; D may correspond to TRBD1 or TRBD2 (7 bases each). Deletions cut 3 bases from V and 5 bases from J, with 20 bases between. Germline-derived CDR1 and CDR2 are MNHEY and SMNVEV (reference sequence). This CDR3 contains 16 residues.

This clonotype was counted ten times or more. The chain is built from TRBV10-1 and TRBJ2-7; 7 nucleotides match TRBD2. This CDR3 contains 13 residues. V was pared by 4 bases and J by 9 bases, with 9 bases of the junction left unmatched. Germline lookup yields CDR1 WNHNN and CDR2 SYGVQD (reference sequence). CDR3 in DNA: TGCGCCAGCAGTGGGGGACTCGCGGGAGCGCAGTACTTC. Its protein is CASSGGLAGAQYF.

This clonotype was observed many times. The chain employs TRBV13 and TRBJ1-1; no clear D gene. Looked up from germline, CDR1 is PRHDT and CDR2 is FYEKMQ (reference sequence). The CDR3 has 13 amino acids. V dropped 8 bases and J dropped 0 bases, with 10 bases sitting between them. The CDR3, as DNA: TGTGCCAGCGGGTCCGACGTGAACACTGAAGCTTTCTTT. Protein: CASGSDVNTEAFF.